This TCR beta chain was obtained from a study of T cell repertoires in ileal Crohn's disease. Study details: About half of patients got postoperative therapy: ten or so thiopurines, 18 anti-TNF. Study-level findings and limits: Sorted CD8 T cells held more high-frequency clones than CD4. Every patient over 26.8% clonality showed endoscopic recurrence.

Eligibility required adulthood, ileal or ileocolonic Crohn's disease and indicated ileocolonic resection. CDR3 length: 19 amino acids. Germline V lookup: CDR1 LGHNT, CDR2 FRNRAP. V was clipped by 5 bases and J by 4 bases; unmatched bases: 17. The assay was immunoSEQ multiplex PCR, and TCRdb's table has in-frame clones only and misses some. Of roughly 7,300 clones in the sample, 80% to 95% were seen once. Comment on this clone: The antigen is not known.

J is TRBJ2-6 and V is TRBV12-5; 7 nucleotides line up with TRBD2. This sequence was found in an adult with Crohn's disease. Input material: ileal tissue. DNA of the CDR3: TGTGCTAGTGGTCGCCAAGGGGCCATAGCGGGTTCAGGGGCCAACGTCCTGACTTTC. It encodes CASGRQGAIAGSGANVLTF. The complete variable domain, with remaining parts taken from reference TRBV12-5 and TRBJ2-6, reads DARVTQTPRHKVTEMGQEVTMRCQPILGHNTVFWYRQTMMQGLELLAYFRNRAPLDDSGMPKDRFSAEMPDATLATLKIQPSEPRDSAVYFCASGRQGAIAGSGANVLTFGAGSRLTVL.